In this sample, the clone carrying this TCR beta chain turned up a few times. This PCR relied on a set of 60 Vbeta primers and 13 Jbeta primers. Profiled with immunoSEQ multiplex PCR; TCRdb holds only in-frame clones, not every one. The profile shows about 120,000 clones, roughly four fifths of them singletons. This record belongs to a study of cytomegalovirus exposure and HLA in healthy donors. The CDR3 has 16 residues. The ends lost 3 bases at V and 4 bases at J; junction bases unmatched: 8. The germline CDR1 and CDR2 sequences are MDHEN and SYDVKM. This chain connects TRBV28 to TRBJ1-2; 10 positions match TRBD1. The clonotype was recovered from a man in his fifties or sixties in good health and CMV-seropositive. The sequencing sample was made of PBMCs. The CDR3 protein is CASSFTTGGAVYGYTF. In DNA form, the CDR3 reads TGTGCCAGCAGTTTCACGACAGGGGGCGCAGTCTATGGCTACACCTTC.